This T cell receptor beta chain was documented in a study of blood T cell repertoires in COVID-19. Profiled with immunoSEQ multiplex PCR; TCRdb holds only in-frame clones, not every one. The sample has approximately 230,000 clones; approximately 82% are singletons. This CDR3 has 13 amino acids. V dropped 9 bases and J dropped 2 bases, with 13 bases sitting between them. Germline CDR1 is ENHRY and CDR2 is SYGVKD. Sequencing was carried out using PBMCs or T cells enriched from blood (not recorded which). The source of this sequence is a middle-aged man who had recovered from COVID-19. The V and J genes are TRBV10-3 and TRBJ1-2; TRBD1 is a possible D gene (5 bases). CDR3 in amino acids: CAIQVAPNYGYTF. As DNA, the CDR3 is TGTGCCATACAGGTGGCACCCAACTATGGCTACACCTTC.